A selection of T cell receptor beta chains follows, all from one sample in a study of blood T cell repertoires in COVID-19. Profiled with immunoSEQ multiplex PCR; TCRdb holds only in-frame clones, not every one. Of roughly 150,000 clones in the sample, more than 80% were seen once. Specimen: PBMCs or T cells enriched from blood (not recorded which). These receptors all stem from a man in his fifties who had recovered from COVID-19. Each CDR3 is given with its conserved first and last residue. D genes are given only for firm matches. Clone size is not always given. Where it is, it says once, few, many or a class for expanded clones.

TRBV5-1,15,.,.,TRBJ1-3,TGCGCCAGCAGCCATGGACAGACGGGTGGAAACACCATATATTTT,CASSHGQTGGNTIYF
TRBV12-3/TRBV12-4,12,.,.,TRBJ1-2,TGTGCCAGCAGGGCGGGGCAGGCAGGCTACACCTTC,CASRAGQAGYTF
TRBV6-5,14,.,TRBD1,TRBJ2-7,TGTGCCAGCAGGACAGGGGCCAACTCCTACGAGCAGTACTTC,CASRTGANSYEQYF
TRBV5-4,15,.,TRBD2,TRBJ2-7,TGTGCCAGCAGCGTGGGGAGGGGCGGCTCCTACGAGCAGTACTTC,CASSVGRGGSYEQYF
TRBV30,15,.,TRBD1,TRBJ1-5,TGTGCCGGGTCGGGACAGGGGATTATCAATCAGCCCCAGCATTTT,CAGSGQGIINQPQHF
TRBV14,14,.,.,TRBJ2-2,TGTGCCAGCAGCCAAGATCTTAGAATCGGGGAGCTGTTTTTT,CASSQDLRIGELFF
TRBV7-9,17,few,.,TRBJ1-1,TGTGCCAGCAGCCTCTCCCTATTACAGGGCTGGGTGGCTGAAGCTTTCTTT,CASSLSLLQGWVAEAFF
TRBV7-2,14,.,TRBD1,TRBJ1-4,TGTGCCAGCAGCTCACAGGGGGTGTGGGAAAAACTGTTTTTT,CASSSQGVWEKLFF
TRBV30,13,.,.,TRBJ2-7,TGTGCCTGGAGTGTATTGGGCGCCTACGAGCAGTACTTC,CAWSVLGAYEQYF
TRBV12-3/TRBV12-4,13,.,.,TRBJ1-1,TGTGCCAGCAGTATAACAGAGAACACTGAAGCTTTCTTT,CASSITENTEAFF
TRBV7-2,14,.,.,TRBJ1-3,TGTGCCAGCAGCTTCAATCGCCGGGGGAACACCATATATTTT,CASSFNRRGNTIYF
TRBV3-1/TRBV3-2,12,.,.,TRBJ1-1,TGTGCCAGCAGCCAAGCCGACACTGAAGCTTTCTTT,CASSQADTEAFF
TRBV3-1/TRBV3-2,14,.,.,TRBJ2-2,TGTGCCAGCAGCCAAGCGGATAGGGGCGGGGAGCTGTTTTTT,CASSQADRGGELFF
TRBV7-3,13,.,.,TRBJ1-1,TGTGCCAGTGCTCAGGGCTTGAGCACTGAAGCTTTCTTT,CASAQGLSTEAFF
TRBV29-1,12,.,.,TRBJ1-1,TGCAGCGTTTTAACTTGGAACACTGAAGCTTTCTTT,CSVLTWNTEAFF
TRBV3-1/TRBV3-2,13,.,.,TRBJ2-1,TGTGCCAGCAGCCAAGCGGGAGCGATTGAGCAGTTCTTC,CASSQAGAIEQFF
TRBV30,11,.,.,TRBJ1-4,TGTGCCTGGTCGGCTAATGAAAAACTGTTTTTT,CAWSANEKLFF
TRBV29-1,15,.,.,TRBJ1-2,TGCAGCGTTGAAGATTGGGTGGGGCACTATCGGGGCTACACCTTC,CSVEDWVGHYRGYTF
TRBV10-3,13,.,.,TRBJ1-1,TGTGCCATCAGACAGGGCCCGAACACTGAAGCTTTCTTT,CAIRQGPNTEAFF
TRBV7-2,14,.,TRBD1,TRBJ1-2,TGTGCCAGCAGCCTAATTGACAGGGTCAATGGCTACACCTTC,CASSLIDRVNGYTF
TRBV6-2/TRBV6-3,15,.,.,TRBJ1-2,TGTGCCAGCAGTTACGAAGTCGGTTTTAACTATGGCTACACCTTC,CASSYEVGFNYGYTF
TRBV6-2/TRBV6-3,15,.,.,TRBJ2-1,TGTGCCAGCAGTCTAGCCTACAGGGCATCGAATGAGCAGTTCTTC,CASSLAYRASNEQFF
TRBV30,15,.,.,TRBJ1-2,TGTGCCTGGAGTGTTGGGGGGGTGGCTAACTATGGCTACACCTTC,CAWSVGGVANYGYTF
TRBV28,14,.,.,TRBJ2-7,TGTGCCAGCAGTCCAACTCACAGGTCCGGGGAGCAGTACTTC,CASSPTHRSGEQYF